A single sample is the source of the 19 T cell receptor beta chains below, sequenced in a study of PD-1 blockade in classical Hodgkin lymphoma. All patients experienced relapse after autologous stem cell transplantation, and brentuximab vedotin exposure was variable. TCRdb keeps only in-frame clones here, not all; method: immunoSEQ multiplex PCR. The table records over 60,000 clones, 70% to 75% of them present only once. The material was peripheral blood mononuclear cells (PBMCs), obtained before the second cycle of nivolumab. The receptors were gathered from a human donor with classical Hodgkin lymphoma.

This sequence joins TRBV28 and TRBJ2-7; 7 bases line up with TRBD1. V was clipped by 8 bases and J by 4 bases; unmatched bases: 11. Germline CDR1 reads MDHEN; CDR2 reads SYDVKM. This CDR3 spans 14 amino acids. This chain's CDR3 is CASSRGTGEYEQYF. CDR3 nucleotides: TGTGCCAGCTCCCGAGGAACAGGGGAATACGAGCAGTACTTC.

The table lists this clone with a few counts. CDR3 sequence reads: CASSLTGIGTYNEQFF. Here the CDR3 DNA reads TGCGCCAGCAGCTTGACGGGAATAGGTACCTACAATGAGCAGTTCTTC. The chain combines TRBV5-1 with TRBJ2-1; maybe TRBD2 (5 bases). The CDR3 covers 16 residues. Trimming shortened V by 1 base and J by 2 bases, and 13 bases separated the two germline ends. CDR1 SGHRS and CDR2 YFSETQ come from the germline V gene.

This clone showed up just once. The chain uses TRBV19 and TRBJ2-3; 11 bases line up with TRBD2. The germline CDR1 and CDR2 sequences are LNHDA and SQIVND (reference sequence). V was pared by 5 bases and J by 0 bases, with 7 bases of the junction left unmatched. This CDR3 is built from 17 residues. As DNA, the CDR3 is TGTGCCAGTAGTGGGTCTAGCGGGGGGCGAAGCACAGATACGCAGTATTTT. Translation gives CASSGSSGGRSTDTQYF. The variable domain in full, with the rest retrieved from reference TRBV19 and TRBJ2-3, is DGGITQSPKYLFRKEGQNVTLSCEQNLNHDAMYWYRQDPGQGLRLIYYSQIVNDFQKGDIAEGYSVSREKKESFPLTVTSAQKNPTAFYLCASSGSSGGRSTDTQYFGPGTRLTVL.

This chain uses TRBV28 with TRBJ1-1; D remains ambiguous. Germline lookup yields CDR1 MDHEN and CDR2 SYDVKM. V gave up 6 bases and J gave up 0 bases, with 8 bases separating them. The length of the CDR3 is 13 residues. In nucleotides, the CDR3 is TGTGCCAGCAGCCCACGCCTGAACACTGAAGCTTTCTTT. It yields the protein CASSPRLNTEAFF.

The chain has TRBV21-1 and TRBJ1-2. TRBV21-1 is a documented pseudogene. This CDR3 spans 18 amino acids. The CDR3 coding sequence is TGTGCCAGCAGCAAAAAGGGACCTACAGGTTACTCTAACTATGGCTACACCTTC. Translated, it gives CASSKKGPTGYSNYGYTF.

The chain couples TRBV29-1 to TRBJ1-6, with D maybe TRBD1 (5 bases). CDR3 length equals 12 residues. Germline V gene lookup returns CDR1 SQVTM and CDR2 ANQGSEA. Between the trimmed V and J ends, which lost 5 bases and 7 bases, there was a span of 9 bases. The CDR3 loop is CSVRQGNSPLHF. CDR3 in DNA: TGCAGCGTTCGGCAGGGAAATTCACCCCTCCACTTT.

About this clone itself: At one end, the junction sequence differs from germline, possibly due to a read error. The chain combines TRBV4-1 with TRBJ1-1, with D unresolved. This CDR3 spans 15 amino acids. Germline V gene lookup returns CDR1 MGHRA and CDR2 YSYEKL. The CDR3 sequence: CASLGEGGMNAEAFF. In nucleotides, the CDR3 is TGCGCCAGCTTGGGTGAAGGAGGGATGAACGCTGAAGCTTTCTTT.

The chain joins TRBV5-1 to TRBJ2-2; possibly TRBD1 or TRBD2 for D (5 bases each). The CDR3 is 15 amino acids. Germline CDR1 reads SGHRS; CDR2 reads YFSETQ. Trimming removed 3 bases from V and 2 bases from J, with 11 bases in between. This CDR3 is CASSWGPANTGELFF. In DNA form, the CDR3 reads TGCGCCAGCAGCTGGGGACCGGCCAACACCGGGGAGCTGTTTTTT.

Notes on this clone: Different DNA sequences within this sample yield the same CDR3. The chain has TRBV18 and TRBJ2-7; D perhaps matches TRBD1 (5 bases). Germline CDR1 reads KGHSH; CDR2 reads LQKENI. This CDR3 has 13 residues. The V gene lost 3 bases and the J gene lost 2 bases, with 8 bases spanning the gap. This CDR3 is CASSPSTAYEQYF. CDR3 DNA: TGTGCCAGCTCACCGTCGACAGCCTACGAGCAGTACTTC.

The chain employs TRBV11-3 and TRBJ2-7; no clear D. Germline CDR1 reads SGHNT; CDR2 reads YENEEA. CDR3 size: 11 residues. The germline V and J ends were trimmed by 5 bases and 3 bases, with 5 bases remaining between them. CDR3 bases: TGTGCCAGCAGCCCGGGCTACGAGCAGTACTTC. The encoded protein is CASSPGYEQYF.

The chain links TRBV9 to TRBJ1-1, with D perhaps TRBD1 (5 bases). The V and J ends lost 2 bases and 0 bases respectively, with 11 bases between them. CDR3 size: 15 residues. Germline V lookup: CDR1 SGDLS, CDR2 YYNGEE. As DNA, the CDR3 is TGTGCCAGCAGCGTGGGGCTGTCTATGAACACTGAAGCTTTCTTT. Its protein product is CASSVGLSMNTEAFF.

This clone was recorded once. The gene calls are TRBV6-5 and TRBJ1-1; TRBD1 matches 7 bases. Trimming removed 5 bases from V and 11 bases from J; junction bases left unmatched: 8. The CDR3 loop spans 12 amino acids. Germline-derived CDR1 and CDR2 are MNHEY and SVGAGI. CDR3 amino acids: CASSQTTGRAFF. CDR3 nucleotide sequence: TGTGCCAGCAGTCAGACGACAGGGAGGGCTTTCTTT.

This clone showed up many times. The CDR3 sequence is CASSPGGGNGYTF. As DNA, the CDR3 is TGCGCCAGCAGCCCCGGAGGCGGTAATGGCTACACCTTC. This chain connects TRBV5-1 to TRBJ1-2; D is undetermined. The CDR3 loop spans 13 amino acids. The germline gives CDR1 SGHRS, CDR2 YFSETQ. V lost 4 bases, J lost 6 bases, and 13 bases lay in between.

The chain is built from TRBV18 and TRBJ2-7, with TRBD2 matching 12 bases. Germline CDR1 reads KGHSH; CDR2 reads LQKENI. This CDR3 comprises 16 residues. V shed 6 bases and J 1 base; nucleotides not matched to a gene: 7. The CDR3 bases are TGTGCCAGCTCGGGACGAGGGACTAGCGGGTCCTACGAGCAGTACTTC. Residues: CASSGRGTSGSYEQYF.

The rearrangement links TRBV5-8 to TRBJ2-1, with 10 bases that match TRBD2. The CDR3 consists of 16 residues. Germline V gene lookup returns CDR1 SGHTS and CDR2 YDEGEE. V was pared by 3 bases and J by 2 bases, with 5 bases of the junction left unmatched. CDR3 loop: CASSSGTSAAYNEQFF. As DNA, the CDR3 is TGTGCCAGCAGCTCCGGGACTAGCGCCGCCTACAATGAGCAGTTCTTC.

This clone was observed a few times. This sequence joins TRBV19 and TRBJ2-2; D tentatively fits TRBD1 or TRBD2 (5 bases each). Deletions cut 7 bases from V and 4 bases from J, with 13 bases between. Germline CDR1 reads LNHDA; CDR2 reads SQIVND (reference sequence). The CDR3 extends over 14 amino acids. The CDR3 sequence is CASNTGTLTGELFF. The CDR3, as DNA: TGTGCCAGTAACACCGGGACCCTCACCGGGGAGCTGTTTTTT.

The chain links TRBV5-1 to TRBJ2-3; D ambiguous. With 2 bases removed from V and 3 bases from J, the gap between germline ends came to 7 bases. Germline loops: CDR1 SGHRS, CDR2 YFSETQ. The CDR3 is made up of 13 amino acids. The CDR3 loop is CASSFQETDTQYF. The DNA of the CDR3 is TGCGCCAGCAGCTTCCAGGAAACAGATACGCAGTATTTT.

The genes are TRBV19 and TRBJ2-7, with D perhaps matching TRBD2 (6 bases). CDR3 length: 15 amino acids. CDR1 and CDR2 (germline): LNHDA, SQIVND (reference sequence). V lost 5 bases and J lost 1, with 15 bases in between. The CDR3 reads CASSGGLFNSYEQYF. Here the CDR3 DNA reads TGTGCCAGTAGTGGGGGACTTTTCAATTCCTACGAGCAGTACTTC. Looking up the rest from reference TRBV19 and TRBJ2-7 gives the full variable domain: DGGITQSPKYLFRKEGQNVTLSCEQNLNHDAMYWYRQDPGQGLRLIYYSQIVNDFQKGDIAEGYSVSREKKESFPLTVTSAQKNPTAFYLCASSGGLFNSYEQYFGPGTRLTVT.

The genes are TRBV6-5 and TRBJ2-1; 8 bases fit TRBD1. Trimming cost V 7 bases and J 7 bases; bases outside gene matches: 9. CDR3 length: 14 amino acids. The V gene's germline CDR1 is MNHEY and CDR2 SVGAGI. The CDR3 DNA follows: TGTGCCAGCACCTCCGGCAGGGGGCAGAATGAGCAGTTCTTC. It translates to CASTSGRGQNEQFF.